This record looks at one TCR beta chain sequence and its context. The antigen remains unidentified. Other nucleotide sequences from this sample produce the same CDR3. This entry belongs to a study of cytomegalovirus exposure and HLA in healthy donors. V lost 4 bases, J lost 3 bases, and 8 bases lay in between. In germline, CDR1 is KGHSH, CDR2 LQKENI. The CDR3 covers 13 residues. Study-level findings and limits: Rarity marked most TCR sequences, yet some public TCRs occurred in many donors.

Using immunoSEQ multiplex PCR, the repertoire was profiled, and TCRdb retains in-frame clones only, with some absent. Among under 150,000 clones listed, around 87% were seen once. The donors were members of the validation cohort comprising approximately 110 subjects, separate from the approximately 630-subject first cohort. The chain employs TRBV18 and TRBJ2-3; D perhaps matches TRBD2 (5 bases). The sequence was collected from a young man in good health and CMV-seropositive. Sample: PBMCs. DNA of the CDR3: TGTGCCAGCTCACTTCCGGGGACAGATACGCAGTATTTT. The encoded protein is CASSLPGTDTQYF.